These 31 T cell receptor beta chains share one sample of origin, sequenced in a study of cytomegalovirus exposure and HLA in healthy donors. The PCR ran on 60 Vbeta and 13 Jbeta primers. This table comes from immunoSEQ multiplex PCR, and its TCRdb copy is limited to in-frame clones, with some not included. The sample has 76,000 or so clones; just under 80% are singletons. Sequencing was done on a sample of PBMCs. The receptors here all came from a woman aged 40 to 49 in good health and CMV-seropositive.

The rearrangement joins TRBV6-6 to TRBJ2-2, with 7 nucleotides matching TRBD1. This CDR3 contains 15 residues. The V and J ends lost 2 bases and 6 bases, in that order; junction bases with no gene match: 6. Germline V gives CDR1 MNHNY, CDR2 SVGAGI (reference sequence). The CDR3 sequence: CASSYLTGIPGELFF. The CDR3 nucleotides are TGTGCCAGCAGTTACCTGACAGGGATCCCCGGGGAGCTGTTTTTT.

This clone has only one observation. The chain recombines TRBV7-2 with TRBJ2-2; 8 bases fit TRBD1. The germline gives CDR1 SGHTA, CDR2 FQGNSA. V lost 5 bases and J lost 5; bases outside the gene matches: 10. The CDR3 has 16 amino acids. The CDR3 loop reads CASSLGQGGSTGELFF. The CDR3, as DNA: TGTGCCAGCAGCCTTGGACAGGGTGGAAGTACCGGGGAGCTGTTTTTT.

In regard to this clone: Other DNA sequences in this specimen translate into the identical CDR3. The genes are TRBV5-1 and TRBJ2-7; 9 positions agree with TRBD1. CDR1 and CDR2 from the germline V gene are SGHRS and YFSETQ. CDR3 length: 15 residues. V was pared by 4 bases and J by 0 bases, with 5 bases of the junction left unmatched. CDR3 amino acids: CASSPGQGSSYEQYF. The DNA for the CDR3 is TGCGCCAGCAGCCCCGGACAGGGGAGCTCCTACGAGCAGTACTTC.

This sequence joins TRBV27 and TRBJ2-2; the match to TRBD1 covers 7 bases. The V gene end was trimmed by 4 bases and the J gene end by 5 bases; junction bases not matched to a gene: 10. CDR1 is MNHEY, CDR2 SMNVEV, per germline (reference sequence). The CDR3 runs to 16 residues. This CDR3 reads CASSSNRQGGTGELFF. As DNA, the CDR3 is TGTGCCAGCAGTTCAAACAGACAGGGTGGGACCGGGGAGCTGTTTTTT.

Only a few counts were recorded for this clone. The V call is TRBV7-9, the J call TRBJ1-6, with 8 bases matching TRBD1. The V segment lost 2 bases and the J segment 10 bases; nucleotides outside the gene matches: 7. This CDR3 is built from 15 residues. The germline V gene has CDR1 SEHNR and CDR2 FQNEAQ (reference sequence). The CDR3 region is CASSLSSQGGSPLHF. The CDR3 region has the DNA TGTGCCAGCAGCTTATCATCACAGGGGGGATCACCCCTCCACTTT.

The rearrangement links TRBV18 to TRBJ2-1, with 9 bases that match TRBD2. The CDR3 runs 16 residues. J gave up 4 bases and V 5 bases, and 9 bases lay outside the gene matches. Germline V CDR1 and CDR2: KGHSH, LQKENI. In nucleotides, the CDR3 is TGTGCCAGCTCATTATTAGCGGGGGAGAAGTACAATGAGCAGTTCTTC. It specifies CASSLLAGEKYNEQFF.

The chain joins TRBV18 to TRBJ2-7; D not certain. Trimming shortened V by 0 bases and J by 3 bases, and 6 bases separated the two germline ends. The germline CDR1 and CDR2 sequences are KGHSH and LQKENI. The length of the CDR3 is 13 residues. CDR3: CASSPPASYEQYF. CDR3 in DNA: TGTGCCAGCTCACCACCTGCGAGCTACGAGCAGTACTTC.

The J gene is TRBJ1-4, the V gene TRBV6-1, with TRBD1 matching over 7 bases. CDR1 is MNHNS and CDR2 is SASEGT in the germline V gene. V trimming: 2 bases; J trimming: 8 bases; junction bases outside the gene matches: 8. The CDR3 spans 15 residues. The CDR3 DNA follows: TGTGCCAGCAGTGAACTAGGGGGCGCTTACGAAAAACTGTTTTTT. Protein: CASSELGGAYEKLFF.

The genes are TRBV5-1 and TRBJ2-5, with 11 nucleotides matching TRBD2. The germline CDR1 and CDR2 sequences are SGHRS and YFSETQ. This CDR3 has 14 residues. J gave up 5 bases and V 5 bases, and 5 bases lay outside the gene matches. The CDR3 region is CASRRTSGRETQYF. CDR3 coding DNA: TGCGCCAGCAGACGGACTAGCGGGCGGGAGACCCAGTACTTC.

This clone has more than one count but fewer than ten. The chain couples TRBV6-1 to TRBJ1-1; maybe TRBD1 (6 bases). The CDR3 has 15 residues. Germline lookup yields CDR1 MNHNS and CDR2 SASEGT. The germline V and J ends were trimmed by 6 bases and 5 bases, with 19 bases remaining between them. CDR3 protein: CASSPTDRLGTEAFF. DNA for the CDR3: TGTGCCAGCAGCCCTACCGACAGGTTAGGAACTGAAGCTTTCTTT.

The gene calls are TRBV28 and TRBJ2-1; D possibly corresponds to TRBD2 (7 bases). Germline V CDR1 and CDR2: MDHEN, SYDVKM. This CDR3 has 14 amino acids. Trimming cost V 6 bases and J 7 bases, with 16 bases left between them. The CDR3 DNA sequence: TGTGCCAGCAGCCGAACGGGGGGCCGGAATGAGCAGTTCTTC. This encodes CASSRTGGRNEQFF.

V gene TRBV5-1 combines with J gene TRBJ2-2; tentatively, D is TRBD2 (7 bases). CDR1 SGHRS and CDR2 YFSETQ come from the germline V gene. The CDR3 consists of 14 residues. V shed 8 bases and J shed 3 bases, with 14 bases lying between them. The CDR3 bases are TGCGCCAGTCAGTCGGGGGGCGACACCGGGGAGCTGTTTTTT. This encodes CASQSGGDTGELFF.

This clone appeared a few times. CDR3 region: CASSLDISGNTIYF. The CDR3 nucleotides read TGTGCCAGCAGCTTGGACATCTCTGGAAACACCATATATTTT. The chain is built from TRBV5-4 and TRBJ1-3; D remains ambiguous. Germline-derived CDR1 and CDR2 are SGHNT and YYREEE (reference sequence). The CDR3 has 14 residues. V was cut by 0 bases and J by 0 bases, with 4 bases left in between.

The chain carries TRBV7-8 and TRBJ2-1; TRBD2 matches 10 bases. V was clipped by 5 bases and J by 4 bases; unmatched bases: 5. Germline V gene data show CDR1 as SGHVS and CDR2 as FQNEAQ. The CDR3 runs 15 residues. The CDR3 nucleotides read TGTGCCAGCAGCCAGACTAGCGGGCCTTACAATGAGCAGTTCTTC. Amino acids: CASSQTSGPYNEQFF.

V usage is TRBV4-3 and J usage is TRBJ2-7; 11 nucleotides match TRBD1. The CDR3 has 15 residues. Trimming took 6 bases from V and 2 from J; bases not matched to a gene: 6. CDR1 and CDR2 from the germline V gene are LGHNA and YSLEER. The chain's CDR3 is CASSFGQGATYEQYF. CDR3 DNA: TGCGCCAGCAGTTTTGGACAGGGGGCCACCTACGAGCAGTACTTC.

The chain links TRBV18 to TRBJ2-1; D might be TRBD2 (5 bases). Per germline, CDR1 KGHSH and CDR2 LQKENI. V lost 4 bases to trimming and J lost 0 bases, with 10 bases between them. The CDR3 length is 15 residues. CDR3 sequence (DNA): TGTGCCAGCTCACTAGGCGGACTCTCCTACAATGAGCAGTTCTTC. Translating gives CASSLGGLSYNEQFF. The variable domain in full, with the rest retrieved from reference TRBV18 and TRBJ2-1, is NAGVMQNPRHLVRRRGQEARLRCSPMKGHSHVYWYRQLPEEGLKFMVYLQKENIIDESGMPKERFSAEFPKEGPSILRIQQVVRGDSAAYFCASSLGGLSYNEQFFGPGTRLTVL.

The V and J genes are TRBV7-2 and TRBJ1-2, with a tentative D call TRBD1 (5 bases). Trimming shortened V by 1 base and J by 8 bases, and 11 bases separated the two germline ends. The CDR3 is 13 residues long. Germline CDR1 is SGHTA and CDR2 is FQGNSA. As DNA, the CDR3 is TGTGCCAGCAGCTTAGGGGGACTTGAAGGCTACACCTTC. Its protein product is CASSLGGLEGYTF.

The chain uses TRBV28 and TRBJ2-3; no clear D. V gave up 4 bases and J gave up 0 bases, with 11 bases separating them. This CDR3 is 15 amino acids long. CDR1 is MDHEN and CDR2 is SYDVKM in the germline V gene. The CDR3 loop is CASSSNHRSTDTQYF. In DNA, the CDR3 is TGTGCCAGCAGTTCGAACCACCGGAGCACAGATACGCAGTATTTT. Full variable domain (missing parts from reference TRBV28 and TRBJ2-3): DVKVTQSSRYLVKRTGEKVFLECVQDMDHENMFWYRQDPGLGLRLIYFSYDVKMKEKGDIPEGYSVSREKKERFSLILESASTNQTSMYLCASSSNHRSTDTQYFGPGTRLTVL.

This sequence joins TRBV6-6 and TRBJ2-6; a weak D match, TRBD1 (5 bases). V was cut by 10 bases and J by 0 bases, with 13 bases left in between. CDR1 is MNHNY and CDR2 is SVGAGI in the germline V gene (reference sequence). CDR3 length: 15 amino acids. The chain's CDR3 is CATEQAGSGANVLTF. CDR3 DNA sequence: TGTGCCACGGAACAGGCCGGCTCTGGGGCCAACGTCCTGACTTTC.

The chain recombines TRBV15 with TRBJ1-4, with D unclear. The germline V gene encodes CDR1 LNHNV and CDR2 YYDKDF (reference sequence). The V gene lost 8 bases and the J gene lost 2 bases, with 15 bases spanning the gap. The CDR3 is 15 residues long. CDR3 region: CATGGSFGTNEKLFF. DNA of the CDR3: TGTGCCACCGGAGGTTCATTCGGGACTAATGAAAAACTGTTTTTT. Using reference TRBV15 and TRBJ1-4 for the parts outside the CDR3, the full variable domain is DAMVIQNPRYQVTQFGKPVTLSCSQTLNHNVMYWYQQKSSQAPKLLFHYYDKDFNNEADTPDNFQSRRPNTSFCFLDIRSPGLGDTAMYLCATGGSFGTNEKLFFGSGTQLSVL.

This chain connects TRBV10-3 to TRBJ2-7, with D possibly TRBD1 on 6 matching bases. The V end was cut by 4 bases, the J end by 3 bases, with 7 bases between. Looked up from germline, CDR1 is ENHRY and CDR2 is SYGVKD. This CDR3 is built from 12 residues. In nucleotides, the CDR3 is TGTGCCATCAGTGGACAGGTCTACGAGCAGTACTTC. Amino acids: CAISGQVYEQYF.

The chain recombines TRBV4-3 with TRBJ2-7; 9 bases agree with TRBD2. With 2 bases clipped from V and 0 bases from J, the junction kept 5 bases outside the gene matches. This CDR3 is built from 16 residues. Germline V CDR1 and CDR2: LGHNA, YSLEER. DNA for the CDR3: TGCGCCAGCAGCCAATTACTAGCGGGTCCCTCCTACGAGCAGTACTTC. It yields the protein CASSQLLAGPSYEQYF.

This chain uses TRBV5-8 with TRBJ2-5; the D is unclear. The tail of the sequence fits TRBJ2-7 better, so the J call may be wrong. The germline gives CDR1 SGHTS, CDR2 YDEGEE. The length of the CDR3 is 13 residues. CDR3 region: CASKFLSRYEQYF. DNA for the CDR3: TGTGCCAGCAAATTCCTATCTCGCTACGAGCAGTACTTC.

The gene calls are TRBV28 and TRBJ1-2; tentatively, D is TRBD1 (6 bases). Germline-derived CDR1 and CDR2 are MDHEN and SYDVKM. V was clipped by 7 bases and J by 4 bases, with 10 bases between them. The CDR3 covers 12 residues. The CDR3 spells CASTGQFYGYTF. The CDR3, as DNA: TGTGCCAGCACAGGACAGTTCTATGGCTACACCTTC.

This clone was observed a few times. V usage is TRBV28 and J usage is TRBJ1-4; 8 bases fit TRBD1. CDR1 is MDHEN, CDR2 SYDVKM, per germline. V lost 5 bases and J lost 8; bases outside the gene matches: 10. The CDR3 contains 15 residues. Here the CDR3 reads CASSASQGAREKLFF. The CDR3 DNA follows: TGTGCCAGCAGTGCGTCTCAGGGGGCGCGGGAAAAACTGTTTTTT.

Details on this clone: One end of the junction varies from germline; a read error may be responsible. The chain joins TRBV7-9 to TRBJ1-5; D is undetermined. CDR1 SEHNR and CDR2 FQNEAQ come from the germline V gene (reference sequence). CDR3 size: 13 residues. DNA of the CDR3: TGTTCCAGCAGCTATGACTCATATCAGCCCCAGCATTTT. Translating gives CSSSYDSYQPQHF.

The DNA for the CDR3 is TGTGCCAGCAGCAGCACAGGGGCCTATTCACCCCTCCACTTT. Protein sequence: CASSSTGAYSPLHF. V and J are TRBV5-6 and TRBJ1-6; 7 bases align to TRBD1. V lost 4 bases, J lost 8 bases, and 6 bases stayed unmatched. The CDR3 runs to 14 residues. Germline lookup yields CDR1 SGHDT and CDR2 YYEEEE.

V and J are TRBV18 and TRBJ1-1, with 7 bases aligning to TRBD1. The CDR3 is 15 residues long. Germline V gene data show CDR1 as KGHSH and CDR2 as LQKENI. V dropped 1 base and J dropped 1; count of bases not matched to a gene: 3. CDR3 sequence reads: CASSPQTGKNTEAFF. The CDR3 DNA is TGTGCCAGCTCACCACAGACAGGGAAGAACACTGAAGCTTTCTTT. Using reference TRBV18 and TRBJ1-1 for the parts outside the CDR3, the full variable domain is NAGVMQNPRHLVRRRGQEARLRCSPMKGHSHVYWYRQLPEEGLKFMVYLQKENIIDESGMPKERFSAEFPKEGPSILRIQQVVRGDSAAYFCASSPQTGKNTEAFFGQGTRLTVV.

V usage is TRBV5-1 and J usage is TRBJ1-2; possibly TRBD1 for D (6 bases). The CDR3 runs to 15 residues. The V end was cut by 4 bases, the J end by 4 bases, with 17 bases between. Per the germline V gene, CDR1 is SGHRS and CDR2 is YFSETQ. The CDR3 is CASSPPGQSLYGYTF. CDR3 bases: TGCGCCAGCAGCCCCCCTGGACAGTCCCTCTATGGCTACACCTTC.

This sequence joins TRBV7-9 and TRBJ2-5, with D possibly matching TRBD2 (6 bases). Deletions cut 1 base from V and 11 bases from J, with 20 bases between. The CDR3 runs to 15 residues. Germline V lookup: CDR1 SEHNR, CDR2 FQNEAQ (reference sequence). The chain's CDR3 is CASSLDAGTEREQYF. CDR3 DNA sequence: TGTGCCAGCAGCTTAGACGCAGGGACTGAGAGGGAGCAGTACTTC.

The chain carries TRBV5-1 and TRBJ2-7, with D maybe TRBD1 (6 bases). V was clipped by 2 bases and J by 2 bases, with 11 bases between them. The length of the CDR3 is 14 residues. CDR1 is SGHRS, CDR2 YFSETQ, per germline. The CDR3 bases are TGCGCCAGCAGCTTTGGAACAGGGACCTACGAGCAGTACTTC. It yields the protein CASSFGTGTYEQYF.